This section outlines one TCR beta chain sequence together with its context. The same CDR3 also results from other DNA sequences found in this sample. In the study's own analysis: How many nucleated cells were present was estimated from reference gene primer amplification. Profiled with immunoSEQ multiplex PCR; TCRdb holds only in-frame clones, not every one. V and J calls and clone size come straight from that table; D and trimming were deduced from the DNA. The sample lists just over 650,000 clones, about 90% occurring once. The data were taken from a study of blood T cell repertoires in COVID-19. At the level of the study: Researchers got acute and convalescent COVID-19 samples from the United States, Italy and Spain. Sources were T cells, B-cell-depleted T cells, or PBMCs; the material itself was cDNA or gDNA.

The sequencing input was peripheral blood. The receptor's source is a woman between 18 and 29 years old with acute or convalescent COVID-19.

As DNA, the CDR3 is TGTGCCAGTAGTATAGACAGGGGCACCGGGGAGCTGTTTTTT. This gives the protein CASSIDRGTGELFF. The V gene is TRBV19, the J gene TRBJ2-2; D perhaps matches TRBD1 (6 bases). The CDR3 is made up of 14 amino acids. Per germline, CDR1 LNHDA and CDR2 SQIVND (reference sequence). V was cut by 0 bases and J by 4 bases, with 6 bases left in between.